These 7 T cell receptor beta chains were all obtained from the same sample, sequenced in a study of control samples from healthy donors and cancer patients. Some clones are missing from TCRdb's copy, which holds only in-frame ones; the method was immunoSEQ multiplex PCR. Seen here are around 170,000 clones, more than 85% observed once, and the top ten hold approximately 0.7%. Material: blood. Source of these receptors: a woman in her twenties or thirties in good health.

This chain uses TRBV2 with TRBJ2-1, with D hard to call. CDR1 and CDR2 from the germline V gene are SNHLY and FYNNEI. The CDR3 consists of 11 residues. V was pared by 4 bases and J by 13 bases, with 11 bases between. The CDR3: CASSGKVEQFF. The CDR3 DNA is TGTGCCAGCAGTGGAAAGGTGGAACAGTTCTTC.

The chain couples TRBV6-5 to TRBJ1-4; D is perhaps TRBD1 (5 bases). This CDR3 contains 15 residues. Per germline, CDR1 MNHEY and CDR2 SVGAGI. V lost 0 bases and J 7 bases, leaving 12 bases between the germline ends. The CDR3: CASSYSWGLREKLFF. CDR3 DNA: TGTGCCAGCAGTTACTCGTGGGGACTCCGTGAAAAACTGTTTTTT.

The chain carries TRBV10-1 and TRBJ1-1, with D uncertain. CDR3 length equals 14 residues. Trimming pared 2 bases from V and 1 base from J, leaving 8 bases between. Germline V gene data show CDR1 as WNHNN and CDR2 as SYGVQD (reference sequence). The CDR3 nucleotides read TGCGCCAGCAGTGAGGCTGTTTCGAACACTGAAGCTTTCTTT. Amino acid sequence: CASSEAVSNTEAFF.

The genes are TRBV6-5 and TRBJ2-1, with 8 bases that match TRBD2. This CDR3 contains 15 residues. V shed 6 bases, J shed 1 base, and the junction held 5 bases outside the gene matches. CDR1 and CDR2 (germline): MNHEY, SVGAGI. For the CDR3, the DNA is TGTGCCAGCAGGCATACTAGCGGTTCCTACAATGAGCAGTTCTTC. It translates to CASRHTSGSYNEQFF.

The chain combines TRBV2 with TRBJ2-1, with D perhaps TRBD2 (7 bases). The CDR3 contains 14 residues. Germline assignment: CDR1 SNHLY and CDR2 FYNNEI. Trimming cost V 8 bases and J 8 bases, with 19 bases left between them. CDR3 protein: CASLKGEGGYEQFF. DNA of the CDR3: TGTGCCAGCCTTAAGGGGGAGGGTGGCTATGAGCAGTTCTTC.

CDR3 region: CASSPGGSSQPQHF. The CDR3 DNA reads as TGTGCCAGCAGCCCTGGGGGCAGTAGCCAGCCCCAGCATTTT. The chain joins TRBV7-6 to TRBJ1-5; tentative D call: TRBD1 (6 bases). CDR3 length equals 14 residues. Germline CDR1 SGHVS, CDR2 FNYEAQ. V lost 5 bases to trimming and J lost 7 bases, with 15 bases between them.

This sequence joins TRBV7-7 and TRBJ2-5; D gene uncertain. The CDR3 has 13 amino acids. V lost 1 base and J lost 3, with 6 bases in between. Germline CDR1 SSHAT, CDR2 FNYEAQ (reference sequence). CDR3 amino acids: CASSLGLKETQYF. The CDR3 DNA is TGTGCCAGCAGCTTAGGACTTAAAGAGACCCAGTACTTC.